This TCR beta chain was sequenced during a study of long-term antiretroviral therapy in people with HIV. Study background: Initial samples were collected about a decade before the 2015 immediate-ART recommendation.

The CDR3 spans 14 residues. Researchers ran immunoSEQ v3.0 at survey level. Assay used: immunoSEQ multiplex PCR; TCRdb lists only in-frame clones, some missing. The sample has about 30,000 clones, 85% to 95% seen once. A minimum of one pre-ART and two post-ART PBMC samples existed for each donor. Of note for this clone: The antigen is not known.

General study findings and limits: Repertoires with HIV possessed tighter CDR3 length spans than those of controls.

The sequence came from a man aged 45-65 years with HIV. The rearrangement links TRBV12-2 to TRBJ2-7; TRBD2 was called by the table and not checked on the DNA. TRBV12-2 is assigned pseudogene status. The material was unsorted PBMCs, obtained 5.3 years after starting antiretroviral therapy. This CDR3 is CASTGGLSPREQYF. As DNA, the CDR3 is TGTGCAAGTACCGGGGGACTTTCCCCACGGGAGCAGTACTTC.